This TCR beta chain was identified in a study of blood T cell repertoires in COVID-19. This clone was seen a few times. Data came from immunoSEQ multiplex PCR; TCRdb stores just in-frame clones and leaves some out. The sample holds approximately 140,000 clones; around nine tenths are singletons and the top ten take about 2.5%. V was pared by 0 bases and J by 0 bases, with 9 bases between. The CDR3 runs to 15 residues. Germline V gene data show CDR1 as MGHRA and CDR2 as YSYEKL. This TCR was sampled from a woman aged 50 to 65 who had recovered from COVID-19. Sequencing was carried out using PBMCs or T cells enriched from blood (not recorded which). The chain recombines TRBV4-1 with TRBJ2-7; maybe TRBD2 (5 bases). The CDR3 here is CASSQDLAGSYEQYF. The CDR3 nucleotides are TGCGCCAGCAGCCAAGATCTAGCTGGCTCCTACGAGCAGTACTTC.